This T cell receptor beta chain originates from a study of PD-L1 blockade in urothelial cancer. Produced via immunoSEQ multiplex PCR; TCRdb's table is partial and in-frame only. The sample holds tens of thousands of clones, roughly 84% seen once. The time point here: pretreatment peripheral blood. The receptor was isolated from a man in his fifties or sixties with urothelial cancer. Sequenced material: PBMCs, taken around atezolizumab (anti-PD-L1) treatment.

CDR3 loop: CASSQEAGTPDTQYF. The CDR3 DNA follows: TGCGCCAGCAGCCAGGAGGCGGGAACTCCAGATACGCAGTATTTT. V and J are TRBV4-3 and TRBJ2-3, with a weak D call TRBD2 (6 bases). Trimming left V 3 bases short and J 4 bases short, with 14 bases between. Germline V CDR1 and CDR2: LGHNA, YSLEER. The CDR3 is made up of 15 amino acids.